What follows describes a single T cell receptor (beta chain). The target antigen is unknown. V was cut by 2 bases and J by 2 bases, with 4 bases left in between. CDR3 size: 13 residues. Germline V gene lookup returns CDR1 LNHNV and CDR2 YYDKDF (reference sequence). This specimen belongs to a study of cytomegalovirus exposure and HLA in healthy donors. Study-level findings and limits: Investigators reported some 150 TCR beta chains as tied to cytomegalovirus. For cytomegalovirus status, the classifier reportedly gave diagnoses with high specificity and sensitivity. Clusters of TCRs from the first cohort tended to co-occur in the roughly 120 validation repertoires (as a later analysis found).

Some clones are missing from TCRdb's copy, which holds only in-frame ones; the method was immunoSEQ multiplex PCR. Here the sample spans under 75,000 clones, 96% being singletons. While the first cohort had around 700 subjects, the donors belonged to the separate validation cohort of roughly 130 subjects. The sample taken for sequencing was PBMCs. The V and J genes are TRBV15 and TRBJ1-5; D not resolved. The origin of this receptor is a woman aged 18-29 years in good health and CMV-seronegative. CDR3 sequence: CATSRQGNQPQHF. DNA for the CDR3: TGTGCCACCAGCAGACAGGGCAATCAGCCCCAGCATTTT. The whole variable domain, filled in from reference TRBV15 and TRBJ1-5, reads DAMVIQNPRYQVTQFGKPVTLSCSQTLNHNVMYWYQQKSSQAPKLLFHYYDKDFNNEADTPDNFQSRRPNTSFCFLDIRSPGLGDTAMYLCATSRQGNQPQHFGDGTRLSIL.